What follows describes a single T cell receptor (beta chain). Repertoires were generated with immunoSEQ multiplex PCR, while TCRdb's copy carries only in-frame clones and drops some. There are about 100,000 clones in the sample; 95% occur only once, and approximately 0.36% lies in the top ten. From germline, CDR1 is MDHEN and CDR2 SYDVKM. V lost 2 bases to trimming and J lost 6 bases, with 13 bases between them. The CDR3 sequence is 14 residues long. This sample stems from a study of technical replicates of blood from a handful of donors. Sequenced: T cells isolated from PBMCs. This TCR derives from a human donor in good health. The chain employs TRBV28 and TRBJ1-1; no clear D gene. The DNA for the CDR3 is TGTGCCAGCAGTTTACATACACTGGGAGCTGAAGCTTTCTTT. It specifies CASSLHTLGAEAFF.